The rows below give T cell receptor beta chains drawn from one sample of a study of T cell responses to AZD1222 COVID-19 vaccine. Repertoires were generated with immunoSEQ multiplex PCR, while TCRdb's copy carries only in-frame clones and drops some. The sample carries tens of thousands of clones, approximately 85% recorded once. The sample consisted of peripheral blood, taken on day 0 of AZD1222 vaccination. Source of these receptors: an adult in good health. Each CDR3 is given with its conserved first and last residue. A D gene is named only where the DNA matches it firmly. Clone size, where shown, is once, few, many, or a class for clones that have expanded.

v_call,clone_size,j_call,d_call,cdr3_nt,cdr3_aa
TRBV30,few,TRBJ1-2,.,TGTGCTTCTGCACAGGGCCCTACTAACTATGGCTACACCTTC,CASAQGPTNYGYTF
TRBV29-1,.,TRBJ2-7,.,TGCAGCGTTGAGGGTGTCGGGACAAGGAGCTCCTACGAGCAGTACTTC,CSVEGVGTRSSYEQYF
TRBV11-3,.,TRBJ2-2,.,TGTGCCAGCAGCTTAGCCGGGGGCAATGCCGGGGAGCTGTTTTTT,CASSLAGGNAGELFF
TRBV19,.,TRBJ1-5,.,TGTGCCAGTACTCCGGACTATAGCAATCAGCCCCAGCATTTT,CASTPDYSNQPQHF
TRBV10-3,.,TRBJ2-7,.,TGTGCCATCAGTGAGTCAGGGGCAGGGGACGAGCAGTACTTC,CAISESGAGDEQYF
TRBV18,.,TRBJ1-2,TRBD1,TGTGCCAGCTCATACACAGGGGCCTATGGCTACACCTTC,CASSYTGAYGYTF
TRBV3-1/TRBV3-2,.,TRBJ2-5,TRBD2,TGTGCCAGCAGTGAATCTCTTAGCGGGGGGCTCCAAGAGACCCAGTACTTC,CASSESLSGGLQETQYF
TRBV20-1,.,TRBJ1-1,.,TGCAGTGCTAGGGCGGACACTGAAGCTTTCTTT,CSARADTEAFF
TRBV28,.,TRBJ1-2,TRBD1,TGTGCCAGCAGTTTACTGACAGGGCAGGGAGGCTACACCTTC,CASSLLTGQGGYTF
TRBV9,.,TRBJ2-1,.,TGTGCCAGCAGCGTAGACCTTCCGGGCAATGAGCAGTTCTTC,CASSVDLPGNEQFF
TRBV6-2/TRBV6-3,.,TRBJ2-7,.,TGTGCCAGCAGTTACTCAAAGGACAGCTCCTACGAGCAGTACTTC,CASSYSKDSSYEQYF
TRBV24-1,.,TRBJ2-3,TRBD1,TGTGCCACCGAAGGACAGGGGGCAGATACGCAGTATTTT,CATEGQGADTQYF
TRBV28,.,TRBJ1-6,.,TGTGCCAGCCGGGATAGAGGGGGGGATTCACCCCTCCACTTT,CASRDRGGDSPLHF
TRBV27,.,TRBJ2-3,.,TGTGCCAGCAGTCTTATACCCTCTAGCACAGATACGCAGTATTTT,CASSLIPSSTDTQYF
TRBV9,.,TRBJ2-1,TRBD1,TGTGCCAGCAGCGCGCCGGGACAGGGGGTATCCTACAATGAGCAGTTCTTC,CASSAPGQGVSYNEQFF
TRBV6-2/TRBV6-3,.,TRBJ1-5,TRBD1,TGTGCCAGCAGTTTCGACAGGGCGGGCAATCAGCCCCAGCATTTT,CASSFDRAGNQPQHF